The next 31 T cell receptor beta chains were all read from a single sample in a study of T cells in Graves' hyperthyroidism and ophthalmopathy. TCR beta CDR3 regions were amplified from RNA transcripts. The study used the HTBI primer set for a first-round RT-PCR of the TCR CDR3. TCRdb reprocessed the multiplex PCR reads with MiXCR, giving one entry per CDR3 protein. The top ten clones hold 35% to 50% of a sample with about 510,000 distinct CDR3 sequences, 40% to 55% of them seen once. The sample taken for sequencing was peripheral blood or thyroid tissue (not recorded which). The receptors derive from an adult woman with Graves' disease, either hyperthyroidism or ophthalmopathy (not recorded which).

The chain employs TRBV2 and TRBJ1-2, with D hard to call. Germline V gene sequence: CDR1 SNHLY, CDR2 FYNNEI. This CDR3 region has 13 residues. With 6 bases removed from V and 10 bases from J, the gap between germline ends came to 18 bases. The CDR3: CASRELSGELYTF. CDR3 bases: TGTGCCAGCAGGGAGCTGTCCGGGGAGCTCTACACCTTC. Full variable domain (rest looked up from reference TRBV2 and TRBJ1-2): EPEVTQTPSHQVTQMGQEVILRCVPISNHLYFYWYRQILGQKVEFLVSFYNNEISEKSEIFDDQFSVERPDGSNFTLKIRSTKLEDSAMYFCASRELSGELYTFGSGTRLTVV.

This chain joins TRBV9 and TRBJ1-1; TRBD1 matches 7 bases. The CDR3 runs 14 residues. The germline V gene encodes CDR1 SGDLS and CDR2 YYNGEE. J lost 6 bases, V lost 0 bases, and 5 bases had no gene match. This CDR3 reads CASSVVRQGAEAFF. The CDR3 DNA reads TGTGCCAGCAGCGTAGTTCGACAGGGTGCTGAAGCTTTCTTT.

This clonotype has at least ten counts. The V gene is TRBV7-3, the J gene TRBJ2-2, with D possibly matching TRBD2 (7 bases). Trimming took 4 bases from V and 6 from J, leaving 18 bases between them. This CDR3 is 16 amino acids long. Germline CDR1 and CDR2: SGHTA and FQGTGA. The DNA of the CDR3 is TGTGCCAGCAGCTCAAGGGGGGGACTCAGGGCCGGGGAGCTGTTTTTT. As protein: CASSSRGGLRAGELFF.

This clonotype has just a few counts. This chain joins TRBV7-9 and TRBJ2-7; the D is unclear. Per germline, CDR1 SEHNR and CDR2 FQNEAQ (reference sequence). Trimming took off 5 bases at V and 2 bases at J, with 19 bases between the two ends. The CDR3 consists of 16 residues. The DNA of the CDR3 is TGTGCCAGCAGCGTTGGCGGTAGGGATTTAGCCTACGAGCAGTACTTC. It is translated as CASSVGGRDLAYEQYF.

In its sample, this clonotype was seen many times. The chain recombines TRBV7-8 with TRBJ1-2, with D perhaps TRBD1 (5 bases). The CDR3 runs 12 residues. In germline, CDR1 is SGHVS, CDR2 FQNEAQ. V dropped 6 bases and J dropped 7 bases, with 12 bases sitting between them. CDR3 sequence (DNA): TGTGCCAGCAGGGTAGGGACGTCTGGCTACACCTTC. It codes for CASRVGTSGYTF. The full variable domain, completed using reference TRBV7-8 and TRBJ1-2, is GAGVSQSPRYKVAKRGQDVALRCDPISGHVSLFWYQQALGQGPEFLTYFQNEAQLDKSGLPSDRFFAERPEGSVSTLKIQRTQQEDSAVYLCASRVGTSGYTFGSGTRLTVV.

This clonotype has only one observation. The rearrangement uses TRBV25-1 and TRBJ2-5; a weak D match, TRBD2 (5 bases). The CDR3 runs to 12 residues. V was clipped by 8 bases and J by 4 bases, with 11 bases between them. Germline V gene data show CDR1 as MGHDK and CDR2 as SYGVNS. In nucleotides, the CDR3 is TGTGCCAGCTCGACTACGCGAGAGACCCAGTACTTC. This codes for CASSTTRETQYF.

As for this clonotype: The DNA is omitted, as the CDR3 cannot be located on it reliably, and the CDR3 follows TCRdb's listing. This rearrangement joins TRBV5-1 to TRBJ1-2; the tabulated D call, TRBD1, remains unverified against the DNA. Germline V gene sequence: CDR1 SGHRS, CDR2 YFSETQ. The CDR3 is 13 amino acids long, termini counted. CDR3: CVSSVGQGAGYTF.

With respect to this clonotype: An end of the junction differs from the germline gene, which may be a read error. The chain is built from TRBV7-9 and TRBJ2-1; 10 bases are a match to TRBD1. The CDR3 totals 11 residues. Germline CDR1 is SEHNR and CDR2 is FQNEAQ (reference sequence). CDR3 sequence (DNA): TGTGCCAGCAGCTTAGCGACAGGGGGCGGCTTC. It codes for CASSLATGGGF.

This rearrangement joins TRBV7-6 to TRBJ1-1; no definite D call. The CDR3 is made up of 16 amino acids. Trimming pared 5 bases from V and 1 base from J, leaving 17 bases between. From germline, CDR1 is SGHVS and CDR2 FNYEAQ. This chain's CDR3 is CASSPLNLAQNTEAFF. DNA of the CDR3: TGTGCCAGCAGCCCCCTAAACCTGGCTCAGAACACTGAAGCTTTCTTT.

For this clonotype: One end of the junction does not line up with germline, which may come from a read error. V usage is TRBV7-9 and J usage is TRBJ2-5; 9 bases match TRBD1. The CDR3 runs to 15 residues. Per the germline V gene, CDR1 is SEHNR and CDR2 is FQNEAQ (reference sequence). In DNA, the CDR3 is TGCGCCAGCAGTACCCGGGACAGGGCCCAAGAGACCCAGTACTTC. Its protein product is CASSTRDRAQETQYF.

This clonotype turned up a few times. This rearrangement joins TRBV19 to TRBJ1-5; 7 bases match TRBD1. CDR1 is LNHDA and CDR2 is SQIVND in the germline V gene (reference sequence). This CDR3 has 14 residues. V lost 8 bases, J lost 4 bases, and 8 bases stayed unmatched. The CDR3 nucleotides read TGTGCCAGTGCAATTTGGGACAGAAATCAGCCCCAGCATTTT. Translation: CASAIWDRNQPQHF.

This chain uses TRBV29-1 with TRBJ2-5; perhaps TRBD1 as D (6 bases). Germline assignment: CDR1 SQVTM and CDR2 ANQGSEA. The CDR3 has 13 residues. Deletions cut 6 bases from V and 4 bases from J, with 15 bases between. CDR3 in amino acids: CSVRQGMIETQYF. CDR3 sequence (DNA): TGCAGCGTAAGGCAGGGGATGATAGAGACCCAGTACTTC.

This clonotype came up many times. V and J are TRBV7-2 and TRBJ2-3; TRBD1 or TRBD2 may be the D gene (5 bases each). Germline V gene sequence: CDR1 SGHTA, CDR2 FQGNSA. The V end lost 0 bases, the J end lost 2 bases, and 6 bases lay between the germline ends. CDR3 length equals 14 residues. CDR3 protein: CASSLAGTTDTQYF. CDR3 nucleotides: TGTGCCAGCAGCTTAGCCGGGACCACAGATACGCAGTATTTT.

This clonotype was counted a few times. This may be a read error: a much more frequent sequence differs by one nucleotide. J is TRBJ1-5 and V is TRBV20-1, with D hard to call. Germline-derived CDR1 and CDR2 are DFQATT and SNEGSKA (reference sequence). The CDR3 is made up of 14 amino acids. This CDR3 is CSAETGYSDQPQHF. DNA for the CDR3: TGCAGTGCCGAGACTGGTTATAGCGATCAGCCCCAGCATTTT.

The sample holds many counts of this clonotype. This chain connects TRBV24-1 to TRBJ1-1, with a tentative D call TRBD1 (6 bases). Germline CDR1 reads KGHDR; CDR2 reads SFDVKD. CDR3 length equals 13 residues. V was shortened by 4 bases and J by 7 bases, with 12 bases between the two germline ends. The CDR3 protein is CATSDLTGFEAFF. The CDR3 bases are TGTGCCACCAGTGACCTGACAGGTTTTGAAGCTTTCTTT.

This clonotype was picked up many times. CDR3 in amino acids: CATSPWDRETQYF. The CDR3 nucleotides read TGTGCCACCAGCCCTTGGGACCGGGAGACCCAGTACTTC. The chain uses TRBV15 and TRBJ2-5; perhaps D is TRBD1 or TRBD2 (5 bases each). This CDR3 has 13 amino acids. The ends were cut back, 5 bases at V and 5 bases at J, with 12 bases in the middle. The germline gives CDR1 LNHNV, CDR2 YYDKDF (reference sequence).

This clonotype was detected only a few times. The CDR3 DNA reads TGTGCCATCAACCAGAGGGGGGCCAATGAGCAGTTCTTC. This sequence encodes CAINQRGANEQFF. This sequence joins TRBV10-3 and TRBJ2-1; D tentatively reads TRBD1 or TRBD2 (6 bases each). Germline lookup yields CDR1 ENHRY and CDR2 SYGVKD. The CDR3 contains 13 residues. V was clipped by 7 bases and J by 6 bases, with 13 bases between them.

The chain employs TRBV12-3 or TRBV12-4 and TRBJ1-2; no firm D call. The CDR3 runs 13 residues. The V end was cut by 6 bases, the J end by 4 bases, with 12 bases between. DNA of the CDR3: TGTGCCAGCAGACTAGCAGCGTCCTATGGCTACACCTTC. Amino acid sequence: CASRLAASYGYTF.

This clonotype occurred many times. The chain carries TRBV12-3 or TRBV12-4 and TRBJ1-1; D is unresolved. The V end lost 3 bases, the J end lost 1 base, and 12 bases lay between the germline ends. The CDR3 spans 15 residues. Here the CDR3 DNA reads TGTGCCAGCAGTTTTTGGGCAGAAAAGAACACTGAAGCTTTCTTT. It is translated as CASSFWAEKNTEAFF.

This clonotype was detected many times. The V and J genes are TRBV7-2 and TRBJ2-2; the D gene is possibly TRBD1 (6 bases). The ends were cut back, 1 base at V and 3 bases at J, with 6 bases in the middle. Per germline, CDR1 SGHTA and CDR2 FQGNSA. The CDR3 sequence is 14 residues long. The CDR3 coding sequence is TGTGCCAGCAGCTTAGACAGGGACACCGGGGAGCTGTTTTTT. It specifies CASSLDRDTGELFF. The variable domain in full, with the rest retrieved from reference TRBV7-2 and TRBJ2-2, is GAGVSQSPSNKVTEKGKDVELRCDPISGHTALYWYRQSLGQGLEFLIYFQGNSAPDKSGLPSDRFSAERTGGSVSTLTIQRTQQEDSAVYLCASSLDRDTGELFFGEGSRLTVL.

V is TRBV5-1 and J is TRBJ1-2; D gene unclear. V lost 0 bases and J 8 bases, leaving 14 bases between the germline ends. Germline assignment: CDR1 SGHRS and CDR2 YFSETQ. This CDR3 comprises 14 residues. The CDR3 spells CASSLGGDRAGYTF. In DNA form, the CDR3 reads TGCGCCAGCAGCTTGGGAGGCGACCGTGCCGGCTACACCTTC.

This clonotype was seen at least ten times. The genes are TRBV7-2 and TRBJ2-5, with a weak D call TRBD2 (6 bases). The CDR3 has 13 amino acids. Trimming removed 5 bases from V and 7 bases from J, with 14 bases in between. The germline gives CDR1 SGHTA, CDR2 FQGNSA. CDR3 residues: CASSPGTGGTQYF. CDR3 coding DNA: TGTGCCAGCAGCCCAGGGACCGGGGGGACCCAGTACTTC.

This chain links TRBV28 with TRBJ2-7; weak D call: TRBD1 (6 bases). There are 13 residues in the CDR3. Germline CDR1 MDHEN, CDR2 SYDVKM. V was cut by 7 bases and J by 0 bases, with 10 bases left in between. CDR3: CASIPGDSYEQYF. CDR3 bases: TGTGCCAGCATCCCAGGGGACTCCTACGAGCAGTACTTC.

This clonotype was observed a handful of times. J is TRBJ1-1 and V is TRBV7-9; a weak D match, TRBD1 (6 bases). This CDR3 contains 15 residues. Germline assignment: CDR1 SEHNR and CDR2 FQNEAQ (reference sequence). The germline V and J ends were trimmed by 6 bases and 5 bases, with 19 bases remaining between them. CDR3 loop: CASSPQGQGRTEAFF. The CDR3 DNA reads TGTGCCAGCAGTCCCCAAGGGCAGGGGAGGACTGAAGCTTTCTTT.

Ten or more counts support this clonotype. The CDR3 reads CSGKPGLLPYEQYF. CDR3 DNA sequence: TGCAGTGGAAAACCGGGACTTTTACCCTACGAGCAGTACTTC. This chain connects TRBV20-1 to TRBJ2-7, with a tentative D call TRBD2 (6 bases). The germline V gene has CDR1 DFQATT and CDR2 SNEGSKA (reference sequence). V was shortened by 7 bases and J by 2 bases, with 18 bases between the two germline ends. The CDR3 spans 14 residues.

This clonotype has at least ten counts. V gene TRBV2 combines with J gene TRBJ2-7, with D unclear. Germline V gene data show CDR1 as SNHLY and CDR2 as FYNNEI. This CDR3 is 14 amino acids long. Trimming stripped 6 bases from V and 0 bases from J, with 12 bases between. The CDR3, as DNA: TGTGCCAGCAGGTTGTGGGCTAGCTCCTACGAGCAGTACTTC. This codes for CASRLWASSYEQYF.

Concerning this clonotype itself: Germline is not matched at one junction end, which may reflect a read error. The chain recombines TRBV9 with TRBJ2-6, with 11 bases aligning to TRBD1. The CDR3 consists of 19 residues. Germline lookup yields CDR1 SGDLS and CDR2 YYNGEE. The CDR3 DNA sequence: TGCGCCAGCAGCCCAGCAGGGACAGGGGGTTTGGTTGGGGCCAACGTCCTGACTTTC. Its translation: CASSPAGTGGLVGANVLTF.

This clonotype has a count of ten or more. V and J are TRBV25-1 and TRBJ1-6; weak D call: TRBD1 (6 bases). Germline V CDR1 and CDR2: MGHDK, SYGVNS. The CDR3 covers 14 residues. V lost 3 bases to trimming and J lost 8 bases, with 11 bases between them. CDR3 bases: TGTGCCAGCAGTGATTGGGGGCTGGATTCACCCCTCCACTTT. It yields the protein CASSDWGLDSPLHF.

This clonotype showed up many times. CDR3 bases: TGTGCCACCGTTGACCATGAGAGGAATGACTATGGCTACACCTTC. Protein sequence: CATVDHERNDYGYTF. J is TRBJ1-2 and V is TRBV24-1; D ambiguous. The CDR3 runs to 15 residues. Trimming left V 9 bases short and J 3 bases short, with 19 bases between. Germline V gene sequence: CDR1 KGHDR, CDR2 SFDVKD.

V is TRBV20-1 and J is TRBJ1-2, with 8 bases fitting TRBD1. Losses at the gene ends were 3 bases for V and 6 bases for J; bases not matched to a gene: 3. The germline gives CDR1 DFQATT, CDR2 SNEGSKA (reference sequence). CDR3 length: 12 residues. The CDR3 DNA sequence: TGCAGTGCTAGCGCAGGGGGCGATGGCTACACCTTC. This gives the protein CSASAGGDGYTF.

A note on this clonotype: One junction end does not reproduce the germline sequence, and a read error may be involved. The rearrangement links TRBV7-7 to TRBJ2-2; unclear D gene. Germline V CDR1 and CDR2: SSHAT, FNYEAQ (reference sequence). The CDR3 has 11 residues. CDR3 nucleotide sequence: TGTGCTAGCAGCCCCCAAAGGGAGCTGTTTTTT. Its protein product is CASSPQRELFF.